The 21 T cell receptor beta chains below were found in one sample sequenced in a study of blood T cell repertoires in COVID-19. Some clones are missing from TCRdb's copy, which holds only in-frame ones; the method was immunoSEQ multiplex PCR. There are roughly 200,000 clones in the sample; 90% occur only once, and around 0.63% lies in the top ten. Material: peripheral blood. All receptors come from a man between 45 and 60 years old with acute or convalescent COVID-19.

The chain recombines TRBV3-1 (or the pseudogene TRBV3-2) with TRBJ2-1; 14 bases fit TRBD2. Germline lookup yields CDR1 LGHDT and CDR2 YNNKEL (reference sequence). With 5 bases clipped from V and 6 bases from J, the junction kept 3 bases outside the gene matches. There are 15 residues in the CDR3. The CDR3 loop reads CASSVGTSGSNEQFF. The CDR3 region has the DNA TGTGCCAGCAGCGTCGGGACTAGCGGGAGCAATGAGCAGTTCTTC.

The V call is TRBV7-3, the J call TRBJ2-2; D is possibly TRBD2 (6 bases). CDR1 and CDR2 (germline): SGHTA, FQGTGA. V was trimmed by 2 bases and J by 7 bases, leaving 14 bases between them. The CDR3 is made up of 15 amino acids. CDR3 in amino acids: CASSLDIRAGGELFF. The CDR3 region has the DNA TGTGCCAGCAGCTTAGACATTAGAGCGGGCGGGGAGCTGTTTTTT.

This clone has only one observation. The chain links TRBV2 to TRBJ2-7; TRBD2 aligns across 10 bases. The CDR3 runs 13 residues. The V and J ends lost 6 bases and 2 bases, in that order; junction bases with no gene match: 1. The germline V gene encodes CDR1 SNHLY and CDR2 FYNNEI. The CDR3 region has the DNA TGTGCCAGCAGAACTAGCGGGGCCTACGAGCAGTACGTC. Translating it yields CASRTSGAYEQYV.

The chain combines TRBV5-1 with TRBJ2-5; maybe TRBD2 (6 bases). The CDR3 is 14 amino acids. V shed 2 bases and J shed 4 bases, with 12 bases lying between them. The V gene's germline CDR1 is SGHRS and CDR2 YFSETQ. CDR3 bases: TGCGCCAGCAGCTTCGGGGTCGGGGGAGAGACCCAGTACTTC. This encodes CASSFGVGGETQYF.

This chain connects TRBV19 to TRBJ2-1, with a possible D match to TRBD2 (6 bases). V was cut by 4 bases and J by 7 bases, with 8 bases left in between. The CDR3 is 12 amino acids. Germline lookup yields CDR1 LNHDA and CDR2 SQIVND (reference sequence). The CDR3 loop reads CASSKEGNEQFF. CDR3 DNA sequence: TGTGCCAGTAGTAAGGAGGGGAATGAGCAGTTCTTC.

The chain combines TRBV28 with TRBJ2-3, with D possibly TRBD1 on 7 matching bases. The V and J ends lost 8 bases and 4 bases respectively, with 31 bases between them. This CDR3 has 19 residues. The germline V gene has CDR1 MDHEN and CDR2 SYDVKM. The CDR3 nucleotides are TGTGCCAGCTCCCTCGGGGCAGGGGGGCTCAAGCACAATCCAGATACGCAGTATTTT. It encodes CASSLGAGGLKHNPDTQYF.

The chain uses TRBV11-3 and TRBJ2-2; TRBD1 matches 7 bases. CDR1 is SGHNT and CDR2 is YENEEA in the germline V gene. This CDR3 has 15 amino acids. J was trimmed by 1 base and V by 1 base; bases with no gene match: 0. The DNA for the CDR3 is TGTGCCAGCAGCTTAGGGACAGGGAACACCGGGGAGCTGTTTTTT. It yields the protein CASSLGTGNTGELFF. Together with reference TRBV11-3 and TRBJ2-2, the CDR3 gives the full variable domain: EAGVVQSPRYKIIEKKQPVAFWCNPISGHNTLYWYLQNLGQGPELLIRYENEEAVDDSQLPKDRFSAERLKGVDSTLKIQPAELGDSAVYLCASSLGTGNTGELFFGEGSRLTVL.

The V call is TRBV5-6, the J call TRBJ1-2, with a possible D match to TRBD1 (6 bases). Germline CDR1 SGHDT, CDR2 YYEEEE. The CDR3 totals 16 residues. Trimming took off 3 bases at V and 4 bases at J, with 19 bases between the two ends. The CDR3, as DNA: TGTGCCAGCAGCTCCCCGCCTCGTACAGGGCTCTATGGCTACACCTTC. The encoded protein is CASSSPPRTGLYGYTF. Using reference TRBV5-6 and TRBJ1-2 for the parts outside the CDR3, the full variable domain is DAGVTQSPTHLIKTRGQQVTLRCSPKSGHDTVSWYQQALGQGPQFIFQYYEEEERQRGNFPDRFSGHQFPNYSSELNVNALLLGDSALYLCASSSPPRTGLYGYTFGSGTRLTVV.

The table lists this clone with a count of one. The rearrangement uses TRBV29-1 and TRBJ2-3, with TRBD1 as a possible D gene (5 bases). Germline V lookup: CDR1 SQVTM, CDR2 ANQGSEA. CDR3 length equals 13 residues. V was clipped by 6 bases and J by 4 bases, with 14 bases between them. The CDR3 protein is CSVPWAGPDTQYF. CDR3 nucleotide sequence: TGCAGCGTCCCTTGGGCAGGGCCAGATACGCAGTATTTT.

The chain's CDR3 is CASSEALLGGETQYF. In DNA, the CDR3 is TGTGCCAGCAGTGAAGCGCTTTTGGGGGGAGAGACCCAGTACTTC. The V call is TRBV6-1, the J call TRBJ2-5, with a tentative D call TRBD2 (6 bases). The CDR3 loop spans 15 amino acids. CDR1 is MNHNS, CDR2 SASEGT, per germline. V gave up 0 bases and J gave up 4 bases, with 12 bases separating them.

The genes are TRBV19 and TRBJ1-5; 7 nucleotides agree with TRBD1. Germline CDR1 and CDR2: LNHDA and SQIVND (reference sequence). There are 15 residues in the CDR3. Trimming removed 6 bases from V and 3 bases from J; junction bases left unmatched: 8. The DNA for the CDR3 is TGTGCCAGTAGAACCTCAGGGGGGAACAATCAGCCCCAGCATTTT. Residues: CASRTSGGNNQPQHF.

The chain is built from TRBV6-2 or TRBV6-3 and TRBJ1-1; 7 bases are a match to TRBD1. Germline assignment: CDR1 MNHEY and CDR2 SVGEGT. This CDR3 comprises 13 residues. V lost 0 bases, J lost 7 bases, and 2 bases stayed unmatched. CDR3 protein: CASSYSTGIEAFF. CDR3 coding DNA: TGTGCCAGCAGTTACTCGACAGGGATTGAAGCTTTCTTT.

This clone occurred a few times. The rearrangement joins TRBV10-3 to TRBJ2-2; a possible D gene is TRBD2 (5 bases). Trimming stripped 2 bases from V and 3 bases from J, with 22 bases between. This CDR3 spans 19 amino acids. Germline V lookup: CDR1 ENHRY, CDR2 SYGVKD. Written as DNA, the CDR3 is TGTGCCATCAGTGAGCAACCAAAGGGTCTAGCAGTGGACACCGGGGAGCTGTTTTTT. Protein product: CAISEQPKGLAVDTGELFF.

CDR3 protein: CASTLRTVLYQPQHF. The CDR3 DNA is TGTGCCAGCACCCTCAGGACAGTTTTATATCAGCCCCAGCATTTT. The V gene is TRBV6-5, the J gene TRBJ1-5; D might be TRBD1 (6 bases). The ends were cut back, 7 bases at V and 5 bases at J, with 18 bases in the middle. Germline assignment: CDR1 MNHEY and CDR2 SVGAGI. The CDR3 spans 15 residues.

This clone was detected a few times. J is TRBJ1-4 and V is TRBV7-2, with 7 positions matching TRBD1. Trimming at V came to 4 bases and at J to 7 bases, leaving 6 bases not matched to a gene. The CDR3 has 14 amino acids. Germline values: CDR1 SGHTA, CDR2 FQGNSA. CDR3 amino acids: CASSSDRAAEKLFF. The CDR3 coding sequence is TGTGCCAGCAGCTCAGACAGGGCTGCTGAAAAACTGTTTTTT. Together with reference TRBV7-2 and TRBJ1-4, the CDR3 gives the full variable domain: GAGVSQSPSNKVTEKGKDVELRCDPISGHTALYWYRQSLGQGLEFLIYFQGNSAPDKSGLPSDRFSAERTGGSVSTLTIQRTQQEDSAVYLCASSSDRAAEKLFFGSGTQLSVL.

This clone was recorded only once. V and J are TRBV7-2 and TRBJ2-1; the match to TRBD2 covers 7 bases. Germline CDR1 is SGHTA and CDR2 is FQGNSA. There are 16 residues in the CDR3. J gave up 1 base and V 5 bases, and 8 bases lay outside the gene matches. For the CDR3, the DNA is TGTGCCAGCAGCCCTTGGGGGGGGGATTCCTACAATGAGCAGTTCTTC. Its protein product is CASSPWGGDSYNEQFF. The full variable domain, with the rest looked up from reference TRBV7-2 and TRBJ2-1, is GAGVSQSPSNKVTEKGKDVELRCDPISGHTALYWYRQSLGQGLEFLIYFQGNSAPDKSGLPSDRFSAERTGGSVSTLTIQRTQQEDSAVYLCASSPWGGDSYNEQFFGPGTRLTVL.

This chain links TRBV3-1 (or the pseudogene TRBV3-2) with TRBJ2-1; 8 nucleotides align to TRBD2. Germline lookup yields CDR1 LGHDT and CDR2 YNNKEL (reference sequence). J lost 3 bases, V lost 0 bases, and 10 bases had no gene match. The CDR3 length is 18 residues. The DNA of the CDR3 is TGTGCCAGCAGCCAAGAAATCCGGCGGGAGGCCTTCTACAATGAGCAGTTCTTC. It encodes CASSQEIRREAFYNEQFF.

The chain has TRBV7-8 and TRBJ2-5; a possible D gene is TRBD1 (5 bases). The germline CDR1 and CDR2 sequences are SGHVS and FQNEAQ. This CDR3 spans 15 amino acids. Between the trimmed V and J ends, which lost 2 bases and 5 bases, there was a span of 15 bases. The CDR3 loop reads CASSLTLPPGETQYF. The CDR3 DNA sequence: TGTGCCAGCAGCTTAACCTTACCCCCAGGGGAGACCCAGTACTTC.

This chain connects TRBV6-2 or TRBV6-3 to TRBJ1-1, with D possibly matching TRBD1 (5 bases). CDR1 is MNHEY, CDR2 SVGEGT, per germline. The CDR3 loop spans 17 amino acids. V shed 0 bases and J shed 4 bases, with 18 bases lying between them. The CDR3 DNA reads TGTGCCAGCAGTTACTCGATAAGGGGCCAAAGGTCCACTGAAGCTTTCTTT. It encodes CASSYSIRGQRSTEAFF.

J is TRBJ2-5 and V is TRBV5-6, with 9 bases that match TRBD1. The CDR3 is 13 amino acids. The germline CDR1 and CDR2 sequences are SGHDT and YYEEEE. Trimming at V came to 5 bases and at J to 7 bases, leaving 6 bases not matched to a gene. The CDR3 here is CASSPGQGATQYF. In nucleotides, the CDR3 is TGTGCCAGCAGTCCGGGACAGGGCGCGACCCAGTACTTC.

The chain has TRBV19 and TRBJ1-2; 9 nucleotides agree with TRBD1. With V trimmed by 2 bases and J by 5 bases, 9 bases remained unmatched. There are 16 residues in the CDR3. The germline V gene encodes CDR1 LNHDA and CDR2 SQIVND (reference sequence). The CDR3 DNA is TGTGCCAGTAGTATACGTTACCGGGACAGGGATTATGGCTACACCTTC. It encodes CASSIRYRDRDYGYTF.